This TCR beta chain originates from a study of cytomegalovirus exposure and HLA in healthy donors. The V segment lost 4 bases and the J segment 2 bases; nucleotides outside the gene matches: 4. Germline CDR1 MDHEN, CDR2 SYDVKM. The CDR3 runs to 15 residues. A remark on this clone: Its antigen is not identified.

Study-wide results and caveats: Sequencing artifact likely explains a cluster of highly shared sequence variants. Later analysis suggested links between common viral pathogens and several top significant clusters. In a later analysis, TCR beta V- and J-gene trimming showed a link to a missense DCLRE1C variant.

60 Vbeta and 13 Jbeta primers were used in PCR. The repertoire was sequenced with immunoSEQ multiplex PCR; TCRdb's copy has only in-frame clones and lacks some. Altogether about 200,000 clones are present, over 75% being singletons, with the ten largest covering 1.5% to 2%. The chain couples TRBV28 to TRBJ1-5, with 8 bases fitting TRBD1. This receptor was identified in a male donor in good health and CMV-seronegative. The sequencing input was PBMCs. For the CDR3, the DNA is TGTGCCAGCAGTTCCCAGGGGGCAGGCAATCAGCCCCAGCATTTT. Protein sequence: CASSSQGAGNQPQHF.